The next 3 T cell receptor beta chains were all read from a single sample in a study of T cell repertoires in cytomegalovirus infection. TCRdb reprocessed the reads via MiXCR and lists one record per CDR3 protein. The sample records roughly 700,000 distinct CDR3 sequences, 30% to 35% being singletons. Their cognate antigens are unknown. This specimen consisted of cultured PBMCs, obtained from culture after CMV antigen stimulation. These receptors originate from a human donor in good health (CMV status not recorded). Some clones in this sample may be carry-over from other donors' samples.

This clonotype showed up just once. CDR3 DNA: TGTGCCAGCAGGAGTGGAATCGTTGGGGGGGGAGCGACCGGGGAGCTGTTTTTT. It specifies CASRSGIVGGGATGELFF. The rearrangement links TRBV6-1 to TRBJ2-2, with 7 bases fitting TRBD2. Germline CDR1 MNHNS, CDR2 SASEGT. J lost 5 bases, V lost 6 bases, and 18 bases had no gene match. The CDR3 totals 18 residues.

The V and J genes are TRBV5-5 and TRBJ2-5; D gene ambiguous. V was shortened by 0 bases and J by 5 bases, with 17 bases between the two germline ends. CDR3 length: 16 residues. Germline V CDR1 and CDR2: SGHKS, YYEKEE (reference sequence). The CDR3 DNA follows: TGTGCCAGCAGCTTGGCTTTGGGCGGAAGGGCGGAGACCCAGTACTTC. It is translated as CASSLALGGRAETQYF.

This clonotype has more than one count but fewer than ten. This chain links TRBV12-3 or TRBV12-4 with TRBJ1-1; the D gene is possibly TRBD1 (5 bases). This CDR3 spans 15 amino acids. V was trimmed by 0 bases and J by 3 bases, leaving 11 bases between them. CDR3 nucleotides: TGTGCCAGCAGTTTAGCCAGTGGGGGACACACTGAAGCTTTCTTT. It encodes CASSLASGGHTEAFF.